The 25 T cell receptor beta chains below were found in one sample sequenced in a study of blood T cell repertoires in COVID-19. This table comes from immunoSEQ multiplex PCR, and its TCRdb copy is limited to in-frame clones, with some not included. The repertoire holds fewer than 140,000 clones, with 75% to 85% as singletons. The material sequenced was peripheral blood. These receptors were taken from an elderly man with COVID-19, enrolled during active disease.

Turning to this clone: A read error may produce the germline difference seen at one junction end. This chain links TRBV7-7 with TRBJ2-1, with 10 nucleotides matching TRBD2. This CDR3 has 16 residues. Germline V gives CDR1 SSHAT, CDR2 FNYEAQ (reference sequence). The CDR3 sequence is CASSLRASGGYNEQFF. The CDR3 DNA follows: TGTGCTAGCAGCTTAAGGGCTAGCGGGGGTTACAATGAGCAGTTCTTC.

The genes are TRBV21-1 and TRBJ1-3. TRBV21-1 is assigned pseudogene status. The CDR3 runs 14 residues. Written as DNA, the CDR3 is TGTGCCAGCAGCAAAGAGGGAGTTGGAAACACCATATATTTT. Translating it yields CASSKEGVGNTIYF.

This clone was counted only a few times. The chain links TRBV15 to TRBJ1-4; 12 nucleotides agree with TRBD1. From germline, CDR1 is LNHNV and CDR2 YYDKDF (reference sequence). CDR3 size: 16 residues. Trimming took 3 bases from V and 15 from J; bases not matched to a gene: 14. CDR3 region: CATSSPGQGALGSVFF. The CDR3 nucleotides read TGTGCCACCAGCAGTCCGGGACAGGGGGCCCTTGGGTCGGTGTTTTTT.

The CDR3 DNA reads as TGTGCCAGCAGCTACTCTCCGACAGGGGGGCTTGGCTACACCTTC. This codes for CASSYSPTGGLGYTF. This rearrangement joins TRBV9 to TRBJ1-2, with TRBD1 identical over 9 bases. The CDR3 totals 15 residues. In germline, CDR1 is SGDLS, CDR2 YYNGEE. Germline trimming cut 4 bases from V and 7 bases from J; bases unmatched to any gene: 11.

V and J are TRBV5-6 and TRBJ2-7; 14 nucleotides agree with TRBD2. Germline CDR1 SGHDT, CDR2 YYEEEE. The CDR3 is 15 residues long. V dropped 2 bases and J dropped 7; count of bases not matched to a gene: 5. The CDR3 DNA reads TGTGCCAGCAGCTTCGGGACTAGCGGGAGAGGGGAGCAGTACTTC. Translation gives CASSFGTSGRGEQYF.

The chain uses TRBV28 and TRBJ2-3; the D is unclear. Germline V gene lookup returns CDR1 MDHEN and CDR2 SYDVKM. This CDR3 has 13 amino acids. Trimming pared 6 bases from V and 2 bases from J, leaving 9 bases between. CDR3 DNA: TGTGCCAGCAGACCGGGTTACACAGATACGCAGTATTTT. This codes for CASRPGYTDTQYF.

A few counts support this clone. The chain combines TRBV7-9 with TRBJ1-3; weak D call: TRBD1 (5 bases). Germline V gives CDR1 SEHNR, CDR2 FQNEAQ (reference sequence). V lost 5 bases and J 1 base, leaving 15 bases between the germline ends. The CDR3 runs 16 residues. CDR3 nucleotides: TGTGCCAGCAGCCAGCCTGGAGGGGAATCTGGAAACACCATATATTTT. Translation gives CASSQPGGESGNTIYF.

This clone came up a few times. The rearrangement uses TRBV3-1 (or the pseudogene TRBV3-2) and TRBJ1-2; 7 nucleotides agree with TRBD1. CDR3 length: 15 amino acids. Germline CDR1 and CDR2: LGHDT and YNNKEL (reference sequence). With 1 base clipped from V and 6 bases from J, the junction kept 8 bases outside the gene matches. The CDR3 reads CASSQGNRGLDGYTF. The CDR3 DNA reads TGTGCCAGCAGCCAAGGGAACAGGGGTCTGGATGGCTACACCTTC.

The CDR3 DNA is TGTGCCAGCAGTGACGGCGGGACAGGGTCCGACTATGGCTACACCTTC. It encodes CASSDGGTGSDYGYTF. This chain joins TRBV6-1 and TRBJ1-2, with 9 nucleotides matching TRBD1. V shed 3 bases and J 3 bases; nucleotides not matched to a gene: 8. This CDR3 spans 16 amino acids. Germline V gene data show CDR1 as MNHNS and CDR2 as SASEGT.

The chain links TRBV7-2 to TRBJ1-2; D possibly corresponds to TRBD1 (5 bases). CDR1 and CDR2 (germline): SGHTA, FQGNSA. Between the trimmed V and J ends, which lost 0 bases and 1 base, there was a span of 15 bases. The CDR3 is 17 amino acids. CDR3 bases: TGTGCCAGCAGCTTAGCTGGCGGGACCTACGATAACTATGGCTACACCTTC. This translates into CASSLAGGTYDNYGYTF.

The V and J genes are TRBV6-2 or TRBV6-3 and TRBJ2-6; 8 bases align to TRBD1. The germline gives CDR1 MNHEY, CDR2 SVGEGT. The CDR3 is 17 amino acids. Trimming cost V 4 bases and J 2 bases; bases outside gene matches: 7. CDR3 nucleotides: TGTGCCAGCAGTTCCGCCACAGGGGGTCCTGGGGCCAACGTCCTGACTTTC. It codes for CASSSATGGPGANVLTF.

This clone was seen a few times. The V and J genes are TRBV5-1 and TRBJ2-7; TRBD1 is a possible D gene (6 bases). The CDR3 consists of 15 residues. V was shortened by 4 bases and J by 0 bases, with 14 bases between the two germline ends. From germline, CDR1 is SGHRS and CDR2 YFSETQ. The DNA for the CDR3 is TGCGCCAGCAGCGTCGGGACACTTAACTCCTACGAGCAGTACTTC. Protein: CASSVGTLNSYEQYF.

The chain carries TRBV7-9 and TRBJ1-1; D perhaps matches TRBD1 (6 bases). V lost 0 bases to trimming and J lost 6 bases, with 14 bases between them. Germline V gives CDR1 SEHNR, CDR2 FQNEAQ (reference sequence). The CDR3 sequence is 15 residues long. The CDR3 region has the DNA TGTGCCAGCAGCTTAGCGCTTGGGGGCGTCGCTGAAGCTTTCTTT. Translated, it gives CASSLALGGVAEAFF.

For this clone: This specimen includes other DNA sequences encoding the same CDR3. The V and J genes are TRBV28 and TRBJ2-7, with a tentative D call TRBD2 (5 bases). Germline loops: CDR1 MDHEN, CDR2 SYDVKM. Trimming took 6 bases from V and 0 from J, leaving 12 bases between them. The CDR3 covers 14 residues. The chain's CDR3 is CASSLAGDSYEQYF. The CDR3 region has the DNA TGTGCCAGCAGCCTCGCCGGGGACTCCTACGAGCAGTACTTC.

The V call is TRBV29-1, the J call TRBJ2-3, with D unclear. Trimming removed 4 bases from V and 0 bases from J, with 8 bases in between. In germline, CDR1 is SQVTM, CDR2 ANQGSEA. CDR3 size: 13 residues. CDR3 coding DNA: TGCAGCGTTGTCGTTCTTAGCACAGATACGCAGTATTTT. This gives the protein CSVVVLSTDTQYF.

The CDR3 region has the DNA TGTGCCAGCAGTTTGCGATGGGGACAGGGGCCCAAACTCTATGGCTACACCTTC. Amino acid sequence: CASSLRWGQGPKLYGYTF. This chain uses TRBV28 with TRBJ1-2; TRBD1 agrees at 10 bases. The CDR3 has 18 amino acids. V gave up 3 bases and J gave up 4 bases; unmatched junction bases: 14. CDR1 is MDHEN, CDR2 SYDVKM, per germline.

V gene TRBV28 combines with J gene TRBJ2-2; 7 nucleotides line up with TRBD2. After removal of 3 bases from V and 5 bases from J, the junction contained 12 bases not matched to a gene. This CDR3 region has 17 residues. Germline V gives CDR1 MDHEN, CDR2 SYDVKM. In DNA form, the CDR3 reads TGTGCCAGCAGTTTCCCGTCTCCGGGAGCGGGGACCGGGGAGCTGTTTTTT. Translating gives CASSFPSPGAGTGELFF.

This chain links TRBV19 with TRBJ1-5; D is unresolved. Germline assignment: CDR1 LNHDA and CDR2 SQIVND (reference sequence). V lost 3 bases and J 6 bases, leaving 9 bases between the germline ends. CDR3 length: 13 residues. This chain's CDR3 is CASSMQDSQPQHF. The CDR3 nucleotides read TGTGCCAGTAGTATGCAGGACTCTCAGCCCCAGCATTTT.

V usage is TRBV6-5 and J usage is TRBJ2-2; D is possibly TRBD2 (5 bases). CDR1 and CDR2 from the germline V gene are MNHEY and SVGAGI. Trimming stripped 4 bases from V and 3 bases from J, with 12 bases between. The CDR3 contains 15 residues. CDR3 nucleotide sequence: TGTGCCAGCAGTTCGCGACTCGGGGACACCGGGGAGCTGTTTTTT. Translation: CASSSRLGDTGELFF.

This clone turned up a few times. The genes are TRBV5-5 and TRBJ1-1, with D tentatively TRBD1 (5 bases). The V and J ends lost 3 bases and 3 bases respectively, with 15 bases between them. In germline, CDR1 is SGHKS, CDR2 YYEKEE (reference sequence). CDR3 length equals 15 residues. CDR3 coding DNA: TGTGCCAGCAGCTCCCCGGGACTCCGGGACACTGAAGCTTTCTTT. Amino acids: CASSSPGLRDTEAFF. The full variable domain, rest sourced from reference TRBV5-5 and TRBJ1-1, is DAGVTQSPTHLIKTRGQQVTLRCSPISGHKSVSWYQQVLGQGPQFIFQYYEKEERGRGNFPDRFSARQFPNYSSELNVNALLLGDSALYLCASSSPGLRDTEAFFGQGTRLTVV.

Ten or more counts support this clone. This chain joins TRBV4-1 and TRBJ1-1; 7 bases agree with TRBD1. The V gene's germline CDR1 is MGHRA and CDR2 YSYEKL. Germline trimming cut 2 bases from V and 6 bases from J; bases unmatched to any gene: 9. The CDR3 extends over 15 amino acids. DNA of the CDR3: TGCGCCAGCAGCCAACCGGACAGGCTAAGTGCTGAAGCTTTCTTT. This sequence encodes CASSQPDRLSAEAFF.

The V gene is TRBV10-1, the J gene TRBJ2-5; D is possibly TRBD2 (5 bases). Trimming removed 5 bases at V and 5 bases at J, with 15 bases between. CDR1 and CDR2 from the germline V gene are WNHNN and SYGVQD (reference sequence). The CDR3 has 14 amino acids. The CDR3 sequence is CASSPELGLETQYF. CDR3 nucleotide sequence: TGCGCCAGCAGTCCCGAACTAGGCTTGGAGACCCAGTACTTC.

The chain combines TRBV9 with TRBJ1-1, with D perhaps TRBD1 (6 bases). V was cut by 3 bases and J by 0 bases, with 12 bases left in between. The CDR3 is made up of 15 amino acids. Per the germline V gene, CDR1 is SGDLS and CDR2 is YYNGEE. The CDR3 loop reads CASSADRRMNTEAFF. Here the CDR3 DNA reads TGTGCCAGCAGCGCTGACAGGAGGATGAACACTGAAGCTTTCTTT. Filled out from reference TRBV9 and TRBJ1-1, the complete variable domain reads DSGVTQTPKHLITATGQRVTLRCSPRSGDLSVYWYQQSLDQGLQFLIQYYNGEERAKGNILERFSAQQFPDLHSELNLSSLELGDSALYFCASSADRRMNTEAFFGQGTRLTVV.

This clone was detected once. The V and J genes are TRBV19 and TRBJ1-2, with D possibly TRBD1 on 6 matching bases. The CDR3 loop spans 16 amino acids. Trimming stripped 0 bases from V and 4 bases from J, with 15 bases between. The germline V gene encodes CDR1 LNHDA and CDR2 SQIVND (reference sequence). CDR3 in amino acids: CASSIDPRGRGYGYTF. The CDR3, as DNA: TGTGCCAGTAGTATAGACCCCAGGGGAAGAGGCTATGGCTACACCTTC. Full variable domain (remainder filled in from reference TRBV19 and TRBJ1-2): DGGITQSPKYLFRKEGQNVTLSCEQNLNHDAMYWYRQDPGQGLRLIYYSQIVNDFQKGDIAEGYSVSREKKESFPLTVTSAQKNPTAFYLCASSIDPRGRGYGYTFGSGTRLTVV.

This clone has only a few counts. V usage is TRBV5-1 and J usage is TRBJ2-5; 7 nucleotides match TRBD2. The CDR3 runs 14 residues. CDR1 is SGHRS and CDR2 is YFSETQ in the germline V gene. The V and J ends lost 4 bases and 4 bases, in that order; junction bases with no gene match: 7. The CDR3 bases are TGCGCCAGCAGCGGGGGAGGGCCAGGAGAGACCCAGTACTTC. Its protein product is CASSGGGPGETQYF.